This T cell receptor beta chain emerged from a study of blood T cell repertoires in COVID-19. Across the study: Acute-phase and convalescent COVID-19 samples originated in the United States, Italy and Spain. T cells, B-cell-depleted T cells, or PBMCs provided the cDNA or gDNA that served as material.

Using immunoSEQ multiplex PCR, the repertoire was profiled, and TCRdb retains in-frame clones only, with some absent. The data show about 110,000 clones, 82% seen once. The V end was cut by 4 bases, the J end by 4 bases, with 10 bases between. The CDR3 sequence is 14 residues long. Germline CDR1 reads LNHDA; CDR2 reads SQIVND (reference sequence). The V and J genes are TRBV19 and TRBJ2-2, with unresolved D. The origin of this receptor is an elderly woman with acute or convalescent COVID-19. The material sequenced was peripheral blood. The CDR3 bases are TGTGCCAGTAGTACCCCGGGTCTCACCGGGGAGCTGTTTTTT. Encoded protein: CASSTPGLTGELFF.